A single sample gave rise to the 5 T cell receptor beta chains below, sequenced in a study of T cell repertoires in cytomegalovirus infection. Each CDR3 protein is one row after TCRdb ran MiXCR on the reads. The sample contains hundreds of thousands of distinct CDR3 sequences, roughly 9.3% of which appear only once. Sequenced: PBMCs. The source is a human donor in good health (CMV status not recorded). Some clones in this sample may be carry-over from other donors' samples.

The CDR3 sequence: CASSSTTGAYEQYV. CDR3 bases: TGTGCCAGCAGCTCAACGACAGGGGCCTACGAGCAGTACGTC. This rearrangement joins TRBV7-2 to TRBJ2-7, with 8 bases that match TRBD1. V shed 4 bases and J 2 bases; nucleotides not matched to a gene: 4. This CDR3 is 14 amino acids long. Germline CDR1 SGHTA, CDR2 FQGNSA.

This clonotype was seen ten or more times. The chain has TRBV14 and TRBJ2-7; TRBD1 is a possible D gene (6 bases). CDR1 and CDR2 from the germline V gene are SGHDN and FVKESK. This CDR3 is built from 14 residues. V was trimmed by 6 bases and J by 1 base, leaving 13 bases between them. As DNA, the CDR3 is TGTGCCAGCAGTTACACAGGGTGGTCCTACGAGCAGTACTTC. Translation gives CASSYTGWSYEQYF.

This clonotype has a single count. This chain links TRBV20-1 with TRBJ1-1, with TRBD1 as a possible D gene (5 bases). Trimming removed 3 bases at V and 0 bases at J, with 14 bases between. CDR3 length: 15 amino acids. CDR1 and CDR2 from the germline V gene are DFQATT and SNEGSKA (reference sequence). CDR3 protein: CSARRERGMNTEAFF. The CDR3 nucleotides read TGCAGTGCTAGGAGGGAGAGGGGAATGAACACTGAAGCTTTCTTT.

This clonotype showed up many times. The chain carries TRBV6-1 and TRBJ2-6, with a tentative D call TRBD1 (6 bases). This CDR3 region has 15 residues. Germline loops: CDR1 MNHNS, CDR2 SASEGT. Between the trimmed V and J ends, which lost 11 bases and 2 bases, there was a span of 16 bases. The CDR3 nucleotides read TGTGCCTCACGGACAGCCGGGACTGGGGCCAACGTCCTGACTTTC. This translates into CASRTAGTGANVLTF.

This clonotype was counted only a few times. The V gene is TRBV14, the J gene TRBJ1-1, with D perhaps matching TRBD1 (5 bases). The V gene's germline CDR1 is SGHDN and CDR2 FVKESK. Between the trimmed V and J ends, which lost 4 bases and 1 base, there was a span of 16 bases. The CDR3 sequence is 16 residues long. The CDR3 DNA follows: TGTGCCAGCAGCCCCGCAGGGTATGGTCCGAACACTGAAGCTTTCTTT. This encodes CASSPAGYGPNTEAFF.